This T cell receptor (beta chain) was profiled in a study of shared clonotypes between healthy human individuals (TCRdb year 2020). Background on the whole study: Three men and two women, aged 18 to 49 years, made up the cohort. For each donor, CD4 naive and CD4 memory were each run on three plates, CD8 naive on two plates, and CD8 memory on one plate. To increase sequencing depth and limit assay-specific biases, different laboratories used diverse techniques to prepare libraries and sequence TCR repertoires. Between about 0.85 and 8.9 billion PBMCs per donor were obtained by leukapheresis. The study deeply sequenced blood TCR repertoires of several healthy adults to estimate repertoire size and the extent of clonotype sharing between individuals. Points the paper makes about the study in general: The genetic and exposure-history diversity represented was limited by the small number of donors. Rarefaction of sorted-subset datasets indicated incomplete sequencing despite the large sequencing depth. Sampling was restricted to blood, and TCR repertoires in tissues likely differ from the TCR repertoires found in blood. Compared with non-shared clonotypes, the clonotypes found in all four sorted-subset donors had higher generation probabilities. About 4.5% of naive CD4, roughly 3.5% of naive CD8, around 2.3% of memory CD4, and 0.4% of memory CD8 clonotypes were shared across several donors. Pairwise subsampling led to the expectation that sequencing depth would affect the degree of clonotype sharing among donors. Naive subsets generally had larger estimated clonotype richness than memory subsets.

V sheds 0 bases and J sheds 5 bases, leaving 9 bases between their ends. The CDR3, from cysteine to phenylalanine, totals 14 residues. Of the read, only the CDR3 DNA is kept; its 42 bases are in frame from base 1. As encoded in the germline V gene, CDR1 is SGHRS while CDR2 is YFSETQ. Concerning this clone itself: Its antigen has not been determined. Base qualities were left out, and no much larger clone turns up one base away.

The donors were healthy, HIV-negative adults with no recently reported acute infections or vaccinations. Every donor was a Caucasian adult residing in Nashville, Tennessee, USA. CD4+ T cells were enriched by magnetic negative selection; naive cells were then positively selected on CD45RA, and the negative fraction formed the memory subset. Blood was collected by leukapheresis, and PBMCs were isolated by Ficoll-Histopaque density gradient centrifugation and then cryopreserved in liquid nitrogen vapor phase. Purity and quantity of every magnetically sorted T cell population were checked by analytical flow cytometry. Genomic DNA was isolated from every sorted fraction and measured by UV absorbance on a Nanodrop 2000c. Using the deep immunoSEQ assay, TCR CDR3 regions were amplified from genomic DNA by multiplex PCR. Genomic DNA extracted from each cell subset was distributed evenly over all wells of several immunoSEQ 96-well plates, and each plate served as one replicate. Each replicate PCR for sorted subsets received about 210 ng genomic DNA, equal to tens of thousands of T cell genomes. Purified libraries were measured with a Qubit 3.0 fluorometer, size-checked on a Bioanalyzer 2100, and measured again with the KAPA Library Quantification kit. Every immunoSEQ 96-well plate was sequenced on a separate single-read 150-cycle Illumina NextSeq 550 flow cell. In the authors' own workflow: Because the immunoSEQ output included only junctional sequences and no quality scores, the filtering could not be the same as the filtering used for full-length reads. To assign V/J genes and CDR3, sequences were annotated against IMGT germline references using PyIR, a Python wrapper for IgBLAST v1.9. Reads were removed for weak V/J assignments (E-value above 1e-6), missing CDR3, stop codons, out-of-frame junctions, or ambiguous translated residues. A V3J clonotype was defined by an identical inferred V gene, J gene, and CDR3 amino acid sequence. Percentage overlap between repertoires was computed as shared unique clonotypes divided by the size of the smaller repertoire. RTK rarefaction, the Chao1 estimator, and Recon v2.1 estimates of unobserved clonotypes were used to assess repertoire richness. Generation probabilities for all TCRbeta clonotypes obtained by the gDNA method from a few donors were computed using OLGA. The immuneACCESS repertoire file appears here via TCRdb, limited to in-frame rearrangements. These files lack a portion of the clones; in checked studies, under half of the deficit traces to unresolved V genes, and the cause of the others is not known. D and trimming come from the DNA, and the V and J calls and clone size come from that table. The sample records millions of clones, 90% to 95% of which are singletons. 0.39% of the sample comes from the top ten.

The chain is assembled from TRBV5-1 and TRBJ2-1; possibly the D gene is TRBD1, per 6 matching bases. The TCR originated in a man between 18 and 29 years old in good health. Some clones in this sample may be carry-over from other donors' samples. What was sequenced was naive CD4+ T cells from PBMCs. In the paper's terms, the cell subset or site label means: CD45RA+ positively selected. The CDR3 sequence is CASSLGTVDNEQFF. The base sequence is TGCGCCAGCAGCTTGGGGACAGTAGACAATGAGCAGTTCTTC.